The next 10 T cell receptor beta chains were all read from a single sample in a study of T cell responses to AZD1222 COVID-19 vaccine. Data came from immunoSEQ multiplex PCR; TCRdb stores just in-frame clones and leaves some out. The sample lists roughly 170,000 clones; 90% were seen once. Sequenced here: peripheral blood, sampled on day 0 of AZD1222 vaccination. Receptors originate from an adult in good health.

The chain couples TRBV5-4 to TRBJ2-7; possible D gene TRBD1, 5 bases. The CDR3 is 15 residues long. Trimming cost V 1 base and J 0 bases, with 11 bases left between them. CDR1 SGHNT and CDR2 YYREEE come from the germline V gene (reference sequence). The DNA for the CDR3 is TGTGCCAGCAGCTTGCCAGGGCCTAGCTCCTACGAGCAGTACTTC. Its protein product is CASSLPGPSSYEQYF.

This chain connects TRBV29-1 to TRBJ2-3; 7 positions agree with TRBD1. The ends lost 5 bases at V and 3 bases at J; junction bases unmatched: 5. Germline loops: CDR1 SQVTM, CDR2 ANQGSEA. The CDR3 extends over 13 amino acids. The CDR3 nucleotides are TGCAGCGTTCGACAGGGAGCAACAGATACGCAGTATTTT. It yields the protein CSVRQGATDTQYF.

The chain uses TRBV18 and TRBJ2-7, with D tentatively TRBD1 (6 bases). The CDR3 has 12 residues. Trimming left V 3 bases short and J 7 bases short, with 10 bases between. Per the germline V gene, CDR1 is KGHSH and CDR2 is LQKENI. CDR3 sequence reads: CASSPQGIEQYF. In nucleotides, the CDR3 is TGTGCCAGCTCACCGCAGGGGATTGAGCAGTACTTC.

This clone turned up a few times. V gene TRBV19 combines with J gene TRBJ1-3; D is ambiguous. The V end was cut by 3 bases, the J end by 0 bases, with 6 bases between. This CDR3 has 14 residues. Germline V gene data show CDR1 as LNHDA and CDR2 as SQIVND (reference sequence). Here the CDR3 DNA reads TGTGCCAGTAGTATCCGGAACTCTGGAAACACCATATATTTT. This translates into CASSIRNSGNTIYF.

CDR3 residues: CASSPALTGGGNTGELFF. Written as DNA, the CDR3 is TGTGCCAGCAGCCCAGCCCTGACTGGGGGGGGGAACACCGGGGAGCTGTTTTTT. The chain couples TRBV7-9 to TRBJ2-2; 7 nucleotides match TRBD2. Looked up from germline, CDR1 is SEHNR and CDR2 is FQNEAQ (reference sequence). This CDR3 contains 18 residues. With 5 bases clipped from V and 1 base from J, the junction kept 13 bases outside the gene matches.

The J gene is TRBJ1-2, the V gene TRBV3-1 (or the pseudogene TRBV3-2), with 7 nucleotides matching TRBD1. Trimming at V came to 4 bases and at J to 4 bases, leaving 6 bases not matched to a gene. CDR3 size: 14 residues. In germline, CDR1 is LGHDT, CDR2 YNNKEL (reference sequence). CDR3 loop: CASSPSGGGYGYTF. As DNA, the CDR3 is TGTGCCAGCAGCCCGTCAGGGGGGGGCTATGGCTACACCTTC.

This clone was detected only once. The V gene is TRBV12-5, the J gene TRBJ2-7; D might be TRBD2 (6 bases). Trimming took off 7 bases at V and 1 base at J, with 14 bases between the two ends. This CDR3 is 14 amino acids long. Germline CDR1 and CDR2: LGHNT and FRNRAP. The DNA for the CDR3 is TGTGCTAGTGCCAACCCGGGACTTTCCTACGAGCAGTACTTC. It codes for CASANPGLSYEQYF.

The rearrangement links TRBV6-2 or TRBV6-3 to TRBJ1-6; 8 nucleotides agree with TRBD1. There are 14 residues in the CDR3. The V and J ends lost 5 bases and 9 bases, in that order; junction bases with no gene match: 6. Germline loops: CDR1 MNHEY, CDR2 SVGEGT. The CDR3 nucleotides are TGTGCCAGCAGTCGGACGGGACAGGCTTCACCCCTCCACTTT. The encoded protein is CASSRTGQASPLHF.

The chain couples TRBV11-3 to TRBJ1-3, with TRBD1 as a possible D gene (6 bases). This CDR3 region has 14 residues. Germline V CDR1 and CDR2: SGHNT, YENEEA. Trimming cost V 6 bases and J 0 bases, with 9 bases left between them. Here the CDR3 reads CASRGGISGNTIYF. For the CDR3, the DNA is TGTGCCAGCAGGGGGGGCATCTCTGGAAACACCATATATTTT.

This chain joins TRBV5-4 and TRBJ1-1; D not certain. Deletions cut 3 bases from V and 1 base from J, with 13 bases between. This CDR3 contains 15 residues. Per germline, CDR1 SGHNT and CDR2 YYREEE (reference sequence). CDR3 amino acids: CASSSRVSSNTEAFF. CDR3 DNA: TGTGCCAGCAGCTCCCGGGTCTCATCGAACACTGAAGCTTTCTTT.